The source of this T cell receptor beta chain is a study of T-cell reconstitution after alpha-beta-depleted transplantation in children (TCRdb year 2016). Turning to the overall study: Using TCR repertoire profiling, the study quantitatively followed how T-cell immune reconstitution unfolded in children after TCRalphabeta/CD19-depleted allogeneic hematopoietic cell transplantation.

Interpreted using the paper, the treatment or condition label stands for: allogeneic hematopoietic cell transplantation with graft depleted of TCRalphabeta T cells and CD19 B cells. The children who served as transplant recipients had been given grafts of TCRalphabeta/CD19-depleted allogeneic hematopoietic cells. Turning to this clonotype: Its antigen remains undetermined. One base away there is no much larger clone; base qualities are not given.

CDR1 DFQATT and CDR2 SNEGSKA are derived from the germline V gene (reference sequence). The junction shows trimming of 5 bases on V and 6 bases on J, and the gene matches do not reach 11 bases of it. From its cysteine to its phenylalanine, the CDR3 spans 14 amino acids. The read is trimmed to its CDR3 DNA, 42 bases read in frame from base 1. The paper's findings and limits, for the study overall: The frequencies of hyperexpanded clones fell over the following months, and after one year, T-cell counts and TCRbeta diversity were mostly attributed to newly produced T cells. In some patients, the high TCRbeta diversity seen at day 60 was put down to recipient T cells and intrathymic progenitors that had survived conditioning. The apparently early recovery of alphabetaT-cell counts about two months after transplant reportedly depended on only several hundred rapidly expanded clones that came from non-depleted graft cells.

The method was PCR. The listed sequencing device is Illumina HiSeq 2500. To normalize quantification of the TCRbeta repertoire, the TCR libraries were built with molecular barcoding that relied on unique molecular identifiers. In TCRdb, the public reads were trimmed at Q25 with fastp and aligned with MiXCR, with productive beta chains retained. Rows matching on CDR3 protein sequence are summarized as one entry with the most common DNA and genes. In this sample the table shows 450,000 to 550,000 distinct CDR3 sequences, roughly an eighth of which occur a single time. Together, the top ten hold 14% of the sample.

Sequenced material: PBMCs, mostly from graft donor cells, taken 180 days after TCRalphabeta/CD19-depleted stem cell transplant. This chain is built from TRBV20-1 and TRBJ2-7, and 9 bases in between align with TRBD2. The receptor comes from a female patient between 2 and 15 years old who had a stem cell transplant for aplastic anemia, so the T cells may come from the graft donor. The nucleotide sequence is TGCAGTGCTCGATTAGCGGGAGTATTATCCGAGCAGTACTTC. This sequence encodes CSARLAGVLSEQYF.